The sequence of this TCR beta chain was determined in a study of regulatory T cells in long-lasting Graves disease (dated by TCRdb to the early 2020s). A note on the overall study: Newly diagnosed Graves' disease patients had taken antithyroid drugs for less than 3 months. This study used TCR sequencing and RNA sequencing of peripheral blood to compare persistent Graves' disease patients against newly diagnosed Graves' disease patients. A total of about 35 samples underwent TCR sequencing, from some 13 patients with persistent Graves' disease and roughly 20 patients with newly diagnosed Graves' disease. The study took place in China and was registered as a clinical trial.

Explained via the paper, the time point label denotes: newly diagnosed GD, antithyroid drugs for less than 3 months. For both TCR sequencing and RNA sequencing, RNA was extracted from PBMCs using TRIzol. The diagnosis of Graves' disease was made according to American Thyroid Association guidelines. The patients came from an endocrinology department in Xi'an, China. From each patient, around 8.3 milliliters of peripheral blood was collected into an EDTA anticoagulant tube. Ficoll Paque Plus density gradient separation was used to isolate PBMCs, and no additional T cell sorting was done. An Agilent 2100 Bioanalyzer and agarose gel were used to check RNA quality, while a NanoDrop 2000 measured RNA concentration. Library prep was done by multiplex PCR. For sequencing, an Illumina HiSeq 4000 was employed. To build TCR beta libraries, CDR3 regions were amplified by Arm-PCR using iRepertoire HTBI primers. Gel purification was performed on PCR products prior to sequencing. In the paper's pipeline: Across samples, about 63 TRBV and 13 to 15 TRBJ segments were identified and used for gene usage analysis of CDR3 amino acid clonotypes. Filtered high-quality paired reads were merged into contigs using COPE and FqMerger. BLAST was used to align contigs to IMGT TRBV, TRBD and TRBJ reference genes, with CDR3 defined following IMGT. Highly expanded clones were defined as clonotypes with a frequency above 0.1%. Shannon entropy was used to measure repertoire diversity, and the Gini coefficient was used to measure V-J evenness. Clonotypes shared by more than one individual were considered public. Using fastp trimming at Q25 and MiXCR clonotype assembly, TCRdb reanalyzed the public sequencing data and kept in-frame beta chains. Duplicate CDR3 protein sequences are folded into a single record with the most common DNA and genes. V and J calls and clone size were set by TCRdb, not the authors. Counted in this sample were around 400,000 distinct CDR3 sequences; 15% of them appeared once. Jointly, the top ten make up over 20% of the sample.

Many counts were recorded for this clonotype. Its antigen target is currently unknown. Base qualities were left out, and no much larger clone turns up one base away. Findings and caveats that apply to the study as a whole: A larger number of public clonotypes was shared among persistent patients (fewer than 3,000) than among newly diagnosed patients (approximately 1,000). Sequencing and analysis were limited to the TCR beta chain. Lower TCR Shannon entropy and fewer highly expanded clones were observed in persistent Graves' disease patients than in newly diagnosed patients, which suggested clonal expansion. The small sample size was acknowledged by the authors as a limitation that may reduce accuracy. The study examined only peripheral blood because the primary lesion, thyroid tissue, could not be accessed.

This clonotype was sampled from a female donor with Graves disease. This specimen consisted of peripheral blood mononuclear cells (PBMCs), obtained at new diagnosis, from a patient treated with antithyroid drugs.

The CDR3 amino acid sequence is: CASSSTGGWGNQPQHF. The DNA sequence is given as TGTGCCAGCAGCTCCACAGGGGGCTGGGGCAATCAGCCCCAGCATTTT. This sequence uses TRBV7-9 and TRBJ1-5; TRBD1 aligns with 9 central bases. The CDR3 sequence holds 16 residues, the cysteine and phenylalanine included. Only CDR3 DNA is held: 48 bases, read in frame from base 1. V is pruned by 4 bases and J by 2 bases, leaving 6 bases of the junction without a gene match. The CDR1 and CDR2 encoded by the germline V gene (reference sequence) are SEHNR and FQNEAQ.